This T cell receptor beta chain was obtained from a study of T cells after yellow fever vaccination. Using its own MiXCR run on the 5' RACE reads, TCRdb lists one record per CDR3 protein. The table includes approximately 510,000 distinct CDR3 sequences, just over 20% detected once. The germline V and J ends were trimmed by 4 bases and 0 bases, with 7 bases remaining between them. The CDR3 is 14 amino acids. The germline CDR1 and CDR2 sequences are MNHNS and SASEGT. A few counts support this clonotype. The chain recombines TRBV6-1 with TRBJ2-4; the D is unclear. Sample: PBMCs, taken less than 25 days after the first yellow fever vaccination. The TCR was taken from a man between 18 and 29 years old who received the YFV17D yellow fever vaccine. The DNA for the CDR3 is TGTGCCAGCAGTGCTACACAAGCCAAAAACATTCAGTACTTC. This sequence encodes CASSATQAKNIQYF.